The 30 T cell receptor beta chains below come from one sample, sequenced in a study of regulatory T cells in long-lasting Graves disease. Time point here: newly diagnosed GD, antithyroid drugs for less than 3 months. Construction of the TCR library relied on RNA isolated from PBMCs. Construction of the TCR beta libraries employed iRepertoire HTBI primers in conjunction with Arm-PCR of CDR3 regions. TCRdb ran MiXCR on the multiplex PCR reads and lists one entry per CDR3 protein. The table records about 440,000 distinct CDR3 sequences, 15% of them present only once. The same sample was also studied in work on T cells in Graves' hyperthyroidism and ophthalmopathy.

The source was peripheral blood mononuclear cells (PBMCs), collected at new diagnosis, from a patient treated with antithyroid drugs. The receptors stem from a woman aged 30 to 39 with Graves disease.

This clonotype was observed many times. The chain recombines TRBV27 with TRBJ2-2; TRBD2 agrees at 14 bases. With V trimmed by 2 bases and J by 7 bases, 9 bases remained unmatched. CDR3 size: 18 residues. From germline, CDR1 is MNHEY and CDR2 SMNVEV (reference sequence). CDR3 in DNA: TGTGCCAGCAGTTTAGAGGGACTAGCGGGAGTGTCGGGCGGGGAGCTGTTTTTT. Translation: CASSLEGLAGVSGGELFF.

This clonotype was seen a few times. The CDR3 DNA reads as TGTGCCAGCAGCCAACTCCGAGTCCCTGCGGGAGGACGAGATACGCAGTATTTT. Translating gives CASSQLRVPAGGRDTQYF. V gene TRBV7-8 combines with J gene TRBJ2-3; 8 positions match TRBD2. Unmatched junction bases numbered 18, after V lost 5 bases and J lost 5 bases. Per germline, CDR1 SGHVS and CDR2 FQNEAQ. The CDR3 extends over 18 amino acids.

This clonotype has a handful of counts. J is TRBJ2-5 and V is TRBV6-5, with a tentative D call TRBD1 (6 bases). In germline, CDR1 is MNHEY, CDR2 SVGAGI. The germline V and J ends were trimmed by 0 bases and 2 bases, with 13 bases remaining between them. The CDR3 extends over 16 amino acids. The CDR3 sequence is CASSYSTGQGQETQYF. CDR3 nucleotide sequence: TGTGCCAGCAGTTACTCGACGGGGCAGGGGCAAGAGACCCAGTACTTC.

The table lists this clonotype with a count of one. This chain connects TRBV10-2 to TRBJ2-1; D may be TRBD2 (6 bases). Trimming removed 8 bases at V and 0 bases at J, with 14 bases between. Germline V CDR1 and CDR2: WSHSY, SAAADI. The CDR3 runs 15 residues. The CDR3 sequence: CASGAGSGSYNEQFF. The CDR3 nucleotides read TGCGCCAGCGGGGCCGGGAGCGGCTCCTACAATGAGCAGTTCTTC.

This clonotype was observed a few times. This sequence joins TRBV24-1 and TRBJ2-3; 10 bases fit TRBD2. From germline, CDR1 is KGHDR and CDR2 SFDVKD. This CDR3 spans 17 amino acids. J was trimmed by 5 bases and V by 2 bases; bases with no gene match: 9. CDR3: CATSDYGLAGVEDTQYF. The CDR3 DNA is TGTGCCACCAGTGATTATGGGCTAGCGGGAGTCGAAGATACGCAGTATTTT.

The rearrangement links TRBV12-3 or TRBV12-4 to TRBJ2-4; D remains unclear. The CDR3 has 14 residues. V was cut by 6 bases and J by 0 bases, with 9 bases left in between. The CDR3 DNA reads TGTGCCAGCAGCAAACTCGAAGCCAAAAACATTCAGTACTTC. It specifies CASSKLEAKNIQYF.

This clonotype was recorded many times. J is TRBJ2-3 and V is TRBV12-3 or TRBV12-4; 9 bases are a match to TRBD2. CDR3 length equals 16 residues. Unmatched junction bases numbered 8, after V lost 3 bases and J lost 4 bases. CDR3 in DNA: TGTGCCAGCAGTTTCGGTAGCGGGAGAATCGCAGATACGCAGTATTTT. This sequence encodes CASSFGSGRIADTQYF.

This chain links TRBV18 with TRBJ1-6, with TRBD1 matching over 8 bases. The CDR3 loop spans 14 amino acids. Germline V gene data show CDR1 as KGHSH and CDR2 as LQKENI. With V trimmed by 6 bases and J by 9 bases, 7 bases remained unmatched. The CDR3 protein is CASSIDRGASPLHF. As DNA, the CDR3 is TGTGCCAGCTCCATCGACAGGGGTGCTTCACCCCTCCACTTT.

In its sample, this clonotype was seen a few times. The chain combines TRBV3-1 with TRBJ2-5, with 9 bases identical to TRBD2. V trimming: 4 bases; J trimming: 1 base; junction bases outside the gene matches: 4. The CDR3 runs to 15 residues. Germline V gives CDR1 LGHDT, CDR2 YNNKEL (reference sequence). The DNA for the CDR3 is TGTGCCAGCAGCCGCGGGACTAGCAGCCAAGAGACCCAGTACTTC. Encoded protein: CASSRGTSSQETQYF.

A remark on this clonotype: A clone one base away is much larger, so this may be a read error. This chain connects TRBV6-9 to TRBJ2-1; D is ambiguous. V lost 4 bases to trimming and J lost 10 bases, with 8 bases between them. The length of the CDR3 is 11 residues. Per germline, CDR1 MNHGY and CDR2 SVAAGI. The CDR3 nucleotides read TGTGCCAGCAGTTCCCCCCAGGAGCAGTTCTTC. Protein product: CASSSPQEQFF.

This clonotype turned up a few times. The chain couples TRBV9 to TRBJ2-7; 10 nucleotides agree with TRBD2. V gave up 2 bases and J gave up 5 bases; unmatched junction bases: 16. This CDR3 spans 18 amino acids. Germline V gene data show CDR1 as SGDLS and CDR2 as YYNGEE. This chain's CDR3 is CASSVGPSGLAGENEQYF. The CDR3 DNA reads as TGTGCCAGCAGCGTCGGGCCGTCGGGGCTAGCGGGAGAGAACGAGCAGTACTTC.

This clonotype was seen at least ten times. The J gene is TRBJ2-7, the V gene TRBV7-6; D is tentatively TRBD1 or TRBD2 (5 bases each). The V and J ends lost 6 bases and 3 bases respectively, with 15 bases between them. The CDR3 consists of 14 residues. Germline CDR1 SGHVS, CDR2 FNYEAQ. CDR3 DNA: TGTGCCAGCAGTCACCGGGACCAGAGCTACGAGCAGTACTTC. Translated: CASSHRDQSYEQYF. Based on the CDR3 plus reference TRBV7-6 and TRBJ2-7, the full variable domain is GAGVSQSPRYKVTKRGQDVALRCDPISGHVSLYWYRQALGQGPEFLTYFNYEAQQDKSGLPNDRFSAERPEGSISTLTIQRTEQRDSAMYRCASSHRDQSYEQYFGPGTRLTVT.

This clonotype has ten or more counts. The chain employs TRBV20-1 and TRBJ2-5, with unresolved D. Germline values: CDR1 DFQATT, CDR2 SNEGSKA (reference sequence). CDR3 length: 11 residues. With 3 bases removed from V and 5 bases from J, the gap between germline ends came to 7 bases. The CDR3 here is CSARDEETQYF. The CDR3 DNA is TGCAGTGCTAGGGATGAGGAGACCCAGTACTTC.

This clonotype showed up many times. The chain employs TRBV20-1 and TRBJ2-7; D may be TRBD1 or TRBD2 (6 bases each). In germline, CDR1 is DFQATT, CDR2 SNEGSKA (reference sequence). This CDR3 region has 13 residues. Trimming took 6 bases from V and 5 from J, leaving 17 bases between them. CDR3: CSALWGAEDEQYF. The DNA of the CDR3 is TGCAGTGCCCTGTGGGGGGCGGAGGACGAGCAGTACTTC.

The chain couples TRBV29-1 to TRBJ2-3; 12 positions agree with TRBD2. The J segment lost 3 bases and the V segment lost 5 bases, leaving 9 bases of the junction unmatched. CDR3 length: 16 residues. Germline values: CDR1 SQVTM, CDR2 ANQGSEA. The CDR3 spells CSVHRLAGAVTDTQYF. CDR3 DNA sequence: TGCAGCGTTCATAGACTAGCGGGAGCGGTGACAGATACGCAGTATTTT.

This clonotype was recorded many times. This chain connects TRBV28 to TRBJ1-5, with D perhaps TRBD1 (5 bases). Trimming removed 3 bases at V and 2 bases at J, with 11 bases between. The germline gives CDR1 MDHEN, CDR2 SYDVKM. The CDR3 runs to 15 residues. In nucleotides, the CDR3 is TGTGCCAGCAGTTTCGGGGGAATCGGCAATCAGCCCCAGCATTTT. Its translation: CASSFGGIGNQPQHF.

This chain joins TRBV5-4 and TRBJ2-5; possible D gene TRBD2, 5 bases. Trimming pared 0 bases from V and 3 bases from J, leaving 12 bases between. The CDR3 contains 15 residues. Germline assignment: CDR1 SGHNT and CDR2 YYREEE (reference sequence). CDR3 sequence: CASSLGGEREETQYF. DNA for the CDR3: TGTGCCAGCAGCTTGGGAGGCGAGAGGGAAGAGACCCAGTACTTC.

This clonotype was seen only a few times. CDR3: CASSKDGDTQYF. CDR3 nucleotides: TGTGCCAGCAGTAAAGATGGAGATACGCAGTATTTT. The chain joins TRBV2 to TRBJ2-3, with D unclear. V lost 5 bases to trimming and J lost 5 bases, with 8 bases between them. This CDR3 spans 12 amino acids. Germline V gene data show CDR1 as SNHLY and CDR2 as FYNNEI.

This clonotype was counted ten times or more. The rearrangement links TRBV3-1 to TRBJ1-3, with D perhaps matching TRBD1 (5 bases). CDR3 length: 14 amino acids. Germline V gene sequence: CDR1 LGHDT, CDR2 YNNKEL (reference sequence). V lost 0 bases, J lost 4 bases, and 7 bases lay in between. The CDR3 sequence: CASSQEPGGNTIYF. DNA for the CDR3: TGTGCCAGCAGCCAAGAGCCAGGGGGAAACACCATATATTTT.

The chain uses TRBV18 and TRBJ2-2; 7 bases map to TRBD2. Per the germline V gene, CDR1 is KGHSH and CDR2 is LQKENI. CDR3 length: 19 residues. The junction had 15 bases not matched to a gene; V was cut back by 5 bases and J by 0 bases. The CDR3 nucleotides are TGTGCCAGCTCAGGGACCATGCTAGCGGACCTTACGAACACCGGGGAGCTGTTTTTT. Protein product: CASSGTMLADLTNTGELFF.

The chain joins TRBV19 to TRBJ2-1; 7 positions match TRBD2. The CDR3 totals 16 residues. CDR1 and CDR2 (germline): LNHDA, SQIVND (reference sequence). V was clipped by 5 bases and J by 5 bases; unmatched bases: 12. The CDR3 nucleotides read TGTGCCAGTAGTGTCCACCAGGGACTAAACGACAATGAGCAGTTCTTC. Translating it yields CASSVHQGLNDNEQFF.

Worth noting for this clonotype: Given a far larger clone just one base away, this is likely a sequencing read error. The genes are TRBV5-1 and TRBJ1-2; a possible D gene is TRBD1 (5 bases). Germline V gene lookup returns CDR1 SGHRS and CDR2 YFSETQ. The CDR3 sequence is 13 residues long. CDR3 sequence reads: CASSLARDSGYTF. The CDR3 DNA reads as TGTGCCAGCAGCTTGGCCAGGGATAGTGGCTACACCTTC.

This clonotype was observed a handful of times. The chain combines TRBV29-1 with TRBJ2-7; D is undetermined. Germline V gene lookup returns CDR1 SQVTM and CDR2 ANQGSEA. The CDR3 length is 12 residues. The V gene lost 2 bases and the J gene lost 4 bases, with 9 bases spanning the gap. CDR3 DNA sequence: TGCAGCGTTGAACTTTTCTCTTACGAGCAGTACTTC. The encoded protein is CSVELFSYEQYF.

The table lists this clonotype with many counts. The CDR3: CASSSINVGGKDTEAFF. In DNA, the CDR3 is TGTGCCAGCAGCTCCATCAATGTCGGGGGAAAGGACACTGAAGCTTTCTTT. V usage is TRBV11-3 and J usage is TRBJ1-1; perhaps TRBD1 as D (5 bases). The length of the CDR3 is 17 residues. V was trimmed by 4 bases and J by 3 bases, leaving 21 bases between them. Per the germline V gene, CDR1 is SGHNT and CDR2 is YENEEA.

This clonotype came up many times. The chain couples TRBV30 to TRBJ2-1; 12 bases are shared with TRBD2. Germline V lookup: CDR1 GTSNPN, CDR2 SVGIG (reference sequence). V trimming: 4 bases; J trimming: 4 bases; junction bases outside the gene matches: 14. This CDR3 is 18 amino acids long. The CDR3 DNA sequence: TGTGCCTGGATGCGATACAGCGGACTAGCGGGGCAGTACAATGAGCAGTTCTTC. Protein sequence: CAWMRYSGLAGQYNEQFF.

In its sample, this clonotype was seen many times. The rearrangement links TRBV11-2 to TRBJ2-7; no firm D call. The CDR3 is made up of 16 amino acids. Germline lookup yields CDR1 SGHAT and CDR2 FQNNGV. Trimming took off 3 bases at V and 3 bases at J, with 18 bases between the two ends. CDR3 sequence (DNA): TGTGCCAGCAGCTTGAACGATGCAGGCATCAACTACGAGCAGTACTTC. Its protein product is CASSLNDAGINYEQYF.

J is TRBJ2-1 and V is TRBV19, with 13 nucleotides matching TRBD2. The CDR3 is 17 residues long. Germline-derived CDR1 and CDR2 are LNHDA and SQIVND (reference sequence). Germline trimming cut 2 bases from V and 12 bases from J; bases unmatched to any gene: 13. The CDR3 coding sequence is TGTGCCAGTAGTATACCCGGACTAGCGGGAGTCTTCGATGGGCAGTTCTTC. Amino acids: CASSIPGLAGVFDGQFF.

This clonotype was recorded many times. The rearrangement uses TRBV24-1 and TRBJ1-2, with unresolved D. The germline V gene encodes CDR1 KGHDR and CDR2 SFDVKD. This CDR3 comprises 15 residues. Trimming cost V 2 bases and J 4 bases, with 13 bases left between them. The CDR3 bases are TGTGCCACCAGTGATTCCCGAAGGGCCCCCTATGGCTACACCTTC. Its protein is CATSDSRRAPYGYTF.

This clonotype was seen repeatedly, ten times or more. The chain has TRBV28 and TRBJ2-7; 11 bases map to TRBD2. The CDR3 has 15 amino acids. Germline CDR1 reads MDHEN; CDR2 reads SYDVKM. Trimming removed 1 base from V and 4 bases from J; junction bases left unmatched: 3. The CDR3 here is CASSLLAGGKYEQYF. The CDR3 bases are TGTGCCAGCAGTTTATTAGCGGGAGGGAAATACGAGCAGTACTTC. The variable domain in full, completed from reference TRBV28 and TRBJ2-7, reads DVKVTQSSRYLVKRTGEKVFLECVQDMDHENMFWYRQDPGLGLRLIYFSYDVKMKEKGDIPEGYSVSREKKERFSLILESASTNQTSMYLCASSLLAGGKYEQYFGPGTRLTVT.

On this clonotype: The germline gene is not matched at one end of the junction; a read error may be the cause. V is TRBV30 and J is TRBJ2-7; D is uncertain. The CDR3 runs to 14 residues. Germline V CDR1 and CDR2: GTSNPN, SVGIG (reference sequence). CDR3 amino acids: CAWSGGTISYGQYF. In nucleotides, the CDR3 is TGTGCCTGGAGTGGTGGTACGATCTCCTACGGGCAGTACTTC.